Shown below are 19 T cell receptor beta chains from a single sample sequenced in a study of T cell changes during pregnancy in multiple sclerosis. The method was immunoSEQ multiplex PCR; TCRdb's version includes in-frame clones alone and lacks a portion of them. The repertoire holds around 88,000 clones, about 91% seen once, with 2% to 3% in the top ten. The source material was peripheral blood, sampled after pregnancy. The receptors originated from a female donor in good health, enrolled as a control in a pregnancy study.

In the case of this clone: The CDR3 end shows no conserved phenylalanine or tryptophan, and so a read error is likely. It is unclear where the CDR3 begins or ends on the DNA, so no DNA is shown, and the CDR3 is as TCRdb lists it. The CDR3 protein is CASSSQTVYRDTGIE. The chain links TRBV28 to TRBJ2-3; the D call of TRBD1 is as the table states it, not checked on the DNA. Per germline, CDR1 MDHEN and CDR2 SYDVKM. The CDR3 has 15 residues if both end residues are counted.

The chain links TRBV7-9 to TRBJ2-3, with 12 nucleotides matching TRBD2. Germline CDR1 SEHNR, CDR2 FQNEAQ (reference sequence). V was clipped by 5 bases and J by 7 bases; unmatched bases: 7. This CDR3 spans 15 amino acids. The CDR3 region has the DNA TGTGCCAGCAGCCGACTAGCGGGAGACGGGAATACGCAGTATTTT. As protein: CASSRLAGDGNTQYF.

The chain combines TRBV2 with TRBJ2-3, with TRBD2 matching 8 bases. The CDR3 length is 17 residues. V lost 6 bases, J lost 2 bases, and 13 bases stayed unmatched. The V gene's germline CDR1 is SNHLY and CDR2 FYNNEI. The CDR3: CASSHPGRLALTDTQYF. CDR3 DNA: TGTGCCAGCAGCCACCCGGGTAGACTAGCGCTCACAGATACGCAGTATTTT.

The chain is built from TRBV28 and TRBJ1-4, with TRBD1 identical over 7 bases. There are 17 residues in the CDR3. The germline V gene has CDR1 MDHEN and CDR2 SYDVKM. Trimming removed 1 base from V and 3 bases from J; junction bases left unmatched: 8. CDR3 nucleotides: TGTGCCAGCAGTTTATACGAGACAGGGATGGCTAATGAAAAACTGTTTTTT. The encoded protein is CASSLYETGMANEKLFF.

V usage is TRBV6-1 and J usage is TRBJ2-3, with 11 bases lining up with TRBD2. After removal of 4 bases from V and 11 bases from J, the junction contained 5 bases not matched to a gene. Germline V gives CDR1 MNHNS, CDR2 SASEGT. This CDR3 contains 13 residues. CDR3 DNA: TGTGCCAGCAGTGGACTAGCGGGGAGACAGCAGTATTTT. Amino acids: CASSGLAGRQQYF.

V is TRBV4-1 and J is TRBJ1-4; possibly TRBD1 for D (6 bases). Germline assignment: CDR1 MGHRA and CDR2 YSYEKL. Trimming took 4 bases from V and 8 from J, leaving 14 bases between them. The CDR3 is 14 residues long. The CDR3, as DNA: TGCGCCAGCAGCCCGGACAGCGACCGGGAAAAACTGTTTTTT. It yields the protein CASSPDSDREKLFF.

Only one count was recorded for this clone. The V and J genes are TRBV18 and TRBJ1-4; D uncertain. This CDR3 spans 15 amino acids. The germline V gene has CDR1 KGHSH and CDR2 LQKENI. The germline V and J ends were trimmed by 3 bases and 5 bases, with 13 bases remaining between them. As DNA, the CDR3 is TGTGCCAGCTCACCTGTCGAGATCTTGAATGAAAAACTGTTTTTT. Protein product: CASSPVEILNEKLFF.

The chain joins TRBV23-1 to TRBJ1-5; the D is unclear. TRBV23-1 is placed among ORFs of uncertain function. Trimming stripped 4 bases from V and 6 bases from J, with 25 bases between. The CDR3 runs to 18 residues. The DNA of the CDR3 is TGCGCCAGCAGTCCGAAAGAACCTAGAGAAACCCTGCCTCAGCCCCAGCATTTT. Translating it yields CASSPKEPRETLPQPQHF.

The J gene is TRBJ2-5, the V gene TRBV9; no definite D call. The length of the CDR3 is 14 residues. Trimming stripped 0 bases from V and 5 bases from J, with 11 bases between. Germline CDR1 reads SGDLS; CDR2 reads YYNGEE. The CDR3 DNA reads TGTGCCAGCAGCGTAGCTGGGCAGGTCGAGACCCAGTACTTC. This sequence encodes CASSVAGQVETQYF.

The chain recombines TRBV7-9 with TRBJ1-2, with D uncertain. Trimming stripped 2 bases from V and 0 bases from J, with 7 bases between. The germline CDR1 and CDR2 sequences are SEHNR and FQNEAQ (reference sequence). The CDR3 totals 14 residues. For the CDR3, the DNA is TGTGCCAGCAGCTTAATCAGTTCTAACTATGGCTACACCTTC. This codes for CASSLISSNYGYTF.

J is TRBJ2-1 and V is TRBV6-1; 10 bases agree with TRBD1. CDR1 is MNHNS and CDR2 is SASEGT in the germline V gene. The CDR3 consists of 15 residues. Losses at the gene ends were 5 bases for V and 4 bases for J; bases not matched to a gene: 5. The CDR3: CASSHRDRGYNEQFF. In nucleotides, the CDR3 is TGTGCCAGCAGTCACCGGGACAGGGGTTACAATGAGCAGTTCTTC.

The chain employs TRBV10-2 and TRBJ2-2; D unresolved. This CDR3 spans 14 amino acids. The V and J ends lost 10 bases and 7 bases respectively, with 19 bases between them. CDR1 WSHSY and CDR2 SAAADI come from the germline V gene. The CDR3 sequence is CATRAPLVYGELFF. The CDR3 region has the DNA TGCGCCACCCGAGCACCCTTGGTTTACGGGGAGCTGTTTTTT.

This chain links TRBV7-3 with TRBJ2-7, with D possibly matching TRBD2 (6 bases). CDR3 length: 15 amino acids. Germline lookup yields CDR1 SGHTA and CDR2 FQGTGA. Trimming removed 5 bases from V and 2 bases from J, with 16 bases in between. DNA of the CDR3: TGTGCCAGCAGCCTCCAAGCGGGTGATACCTACGAGCAGTACTTC. It translates to CASSLQAGDTYEQYF.

The chain employs TRBV19 and TRBJ2-1, with 9 nucleotides matching TRBD2. This CDR3 region has 16 residues. Germline V lookup: CDR1 LNHDA, CDR2 SQIVND (reference sequence). Trimming removed 9 bases from V and 5 bases from J; junction bases left unmatched: 14. CDR3 residues: CASRRASGETHNEQFF. CDR3 nucleotide sequence: TGTGCCAGCCGGAGGGCTAGCGGGGAAACCCACAATGAGCAGTTCTTC.

The chain joins TRBV6-1 to TRBJ2-1; 11 bases match TRBD2. Trimming at V came to 3 bases and at J to 6 bases, leaving 4 bases not matched to a gene. Germline loops: CDR1 MNHNS, CDR2 SASEGT. CDR3 length: 15 residues. The DNA for the CDR3 is TGTGCCAGCAGTGATACCACTAGCGGGGGCAATGAGCAGTTCTTC. Its translation: CASSDTTSGGNEQFF.

The chain recombines TRBV7-8 with TRBJ2-2; 7 nucleotides match TRBD2. CDR1 and CDR2 from the germline V gene are SGHVS and FQNEAQ. The CDR3 has 16 residues. V lost 3 bases to trimming and J lost 4 bases; unmatched junction nucleotides: 8. The CDR3 sequence: CASSLVGGRSTGELFF. As DNA, the CDR3 is TGTGCCAGCAGCTTGGTGGGAGGGCGGTCCACCGGGGAGCTGTTTTTT.

The V and J genes are TRBV19 and TRBJ1-1, with TRBD1 as a possible D gene (6 bases). This CDR3 has 13 amino acids. The V and J ends lost 10 bases and 3 bases respectively, with 15 bases between them. Germline V lookup: CDR1 LNHDA, CDR2 SQIVND (reference sequence). The CDR3 DNA reads TGTGCCACCCACAGGGATGGGTACACTGAAGCTTTCTTT. Protein product: CATHRDGYTEAFF.

This sequence joins TRBV28 and TRBJ2-1; TRBD2 aligns across 8 bases. The CDR3 sequence is 15 residues long. CDR1 is MDHEN and CDR2 is SYDVKM in the germline V gene. With 5 bases clipped from V and 5 bases from J, the junction kept 8 bases outside the gene matches. The CDR3 coding sequence is TGTGCCAGCAGTCCGGCGGGACTAGTTGACAATGAGCAGTTCTTC. It yields the protein CASSPAGLVDNEQFF. Together with reference TRBV28 and TRBJ2-1, the CDR3 gives the full variable domain: DVKVTQSSRYLVKRTGEKVFLECVQDMDHENMFWYRQDPGLGLRLIYFSYDVKMKEKGDIPEGYSVSREKKERFSLILESASTNQTSMYLCASSPAGLVDNEQFFGPGTRLTVL.

V and J are TRBV6-5 and TRBJ1-1; 7 nucleotides agree with TRBD1. The CDR3 is 14 residues long. The germline V gene has CDR1 MNHEY and CDR2 SVGAGI. V gave up 5 bases and J gave up 6 bases; unmatched junction bases: 9. CDR3 loop: CASSRSSGGPEAFF. CDR3 nucleotide sequence: TGTGCCAGCAGTCGAAGTTCAGGGGGACCTGAAGCTTTCTTT.